This T cell receptor beta chain originates from a study of cytomegalovirus exposure and HLA in healthy donors. Study context: Genetic ancestry analysis placed 75% to 85% of the approximately 400 donors that were genotyped in the Caucasian-associated cluster. The study, taken as a whole, reports: Researchers reported from a later analysis that most CMV-associated TCR beta chains appeared HLA-restricted. It was likely that a cluster of highly shared sequence variants was a sequencing artifact. The study dropped some indistinguishable V segments, TRBV6-2 and TRBV6-3 among them.

For this clone: As yet, its antigen is unknown.

The V gene end was trimmed by 6 bases and the J gene end by 1 base; junction bases not matched to a gene: 9. The germline V gene has CDR1 SGHAT and CDR2 FQNNGV. The CDR3 totals 15 residues. PCR amplification relied on 60 Vbeta primers (plus 13 Jbeta primers). Clones were read by immunoSEQ multiplex PCR, and TCRdb kept only the in-frame ones, dropping some. The profile shows 150,000 to 200,000 clones, 80% to 85% of them singletons. This clonotype was sampled from a young woman in good health and CMV-seropositive. Source material: PBMCs. The gene calls are TRBV11-2 and TRBJ2-7, with TRBD2 matching over 7 bases. The DNA of the CDR3 is TGTGCCAGCAGACCCGTCGGGGGGAGATCCTACGAGCAGTACTTC. Encoded protein: CASRPVGGRSYEQYF.